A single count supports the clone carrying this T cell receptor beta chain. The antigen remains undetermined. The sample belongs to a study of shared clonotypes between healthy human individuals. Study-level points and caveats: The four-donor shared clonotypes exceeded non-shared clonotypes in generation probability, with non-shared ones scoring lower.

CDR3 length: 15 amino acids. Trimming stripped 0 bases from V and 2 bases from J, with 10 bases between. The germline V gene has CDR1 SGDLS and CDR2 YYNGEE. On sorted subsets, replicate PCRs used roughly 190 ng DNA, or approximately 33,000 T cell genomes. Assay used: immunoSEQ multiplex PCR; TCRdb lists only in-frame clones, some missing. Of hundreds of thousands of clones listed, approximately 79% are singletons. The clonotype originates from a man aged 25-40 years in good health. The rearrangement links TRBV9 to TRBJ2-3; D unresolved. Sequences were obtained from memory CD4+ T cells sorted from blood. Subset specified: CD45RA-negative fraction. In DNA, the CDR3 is TGTGCCAGCAGCGTAGATCACGGAAACACAGATACGCAGTATTTT. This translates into CASSVDHGNTDTQYF.